The present TCR beta chain was sequenced within a study of blood T cell repertoires in COVID-19 (TCRdb year 2020). General notes on the study: The collaborator samples originated in the United States, Italy and Spain and spanned the acute and convalescent phases of COVID-19. The prospective study material was composed of cDNA or gDNA derived from T cells, B-cell-depleted T cells, or PBMCs. The dataset comprised deeply sampled blood TCRbeta repertoires from subjects exposed to, actively infected with, or recovered from COVID-19. The repertoires were released in a freely available public database meant as a resource for research on the immune response to SARS-CoV-2. Samples came from the ongoing ImmuneRACE study (first 160 participants) plus 1,254 subjects from 6 global collaborators. Nearly every sample came with metadata listing a de-identified subject ID, COVID-19 status, age in years and sex. Where HLA class I and class II types were available, the types were taken from metadata supplied by the sample provider, not from assay-based typing. Broad study findings and their caveats: Clinical and demographic metadata were provided uncurated, with the amount varying by source and participant.

The germline V and J ends show losses of 4 bases and 4 bases respectively, and no gene match explains 4 bases of the junction. The CDR3 runs 16 residues from the cysteine to the phenylalanine. Only the CDR3 part of the read is kept: 48 bases, read in frame from the first base. CDR1 and CDR2, looked up from the germline V gene, are MDHEN and SYDVKM. Remarks on this clone: Its antigen is unknown. Per-nucleotide qualities are absent, and no much larger clonotype sits a single base away.

The immunoSEQ Assay, a bias-controlled multiplex PCR, was used to amplify TCRbeta CDR3 regions from genomic DNA. As for the authors' bioinformatics: The number of nucleated cells in each sample was estimated from the amplification of reference gene primers within the assay. To quantify the absolute abundance of each unique TCRbeta CDR3 rearrangement, sequence reads were collapsed and filtered. For each sample, productive Simpson clonality was calculated as the square root of Simpson's diversity index across productive rearrangements. The source is immuneACCESS, and TCRdb retained only in-frame sequences with V and J called. Part of the clones is not carried over; for the studies checked, unresolved V genes explain less than half of this, and the remainder is unexplained. V and J calls and clone size are given by that table; D and trimming were obtained from the DNA. The sample contains approximately 80,000 clones, roughly nine tenths of them found a single time. Of the sample, around 9.8% is held by the ten largest clones.

The collaborating institutions used their own protocols to collect whole blood in K2EDTA tubes. For TCRbeta analysis, collaborator samples were shipped as frozen whole blood, as isolated PBMCs, or as DNA extracted from either sample type. The V gene is TRBV28 and the J gene is TRBJ2-2, with 12 junctional bases fitting TRBD2. Input material: peripheral blood. The TCR was taken from a human donor in a cohort sampled during active COVID-19. The nucleotides read TGTGCCAGCAGTTCGGGACTAGCGGGCCGCACCGGGGAGCTGTTTTTT. This gives the protein CASSSGLAGRTGELFF.